This T cell receptor beta chain was sequenced during a study of blood T cell repertoires in COVID-19. The V end was cut by 4 bases, the J end by 8 bases, with 21 bases between. The CDR3 spans 16 residues. CDR1 is MGHRA, CDR2 YSYEKL, per germline. The table came from immunoSEQ multiplex PCR; TCRdb's copy has only in-frame clones and leaves some out. Here the sample spans about 140,000 clones, roughly 80% being singletons. The chain links TRBV4-1 to TRBJ2-4; the D gene is possibly TRBD1 (7 bases). The specimen sequenced was peripheral blood. This receptor was taken from a man in his 70s who had recovered from COVID-19. CDR3 sequence: CASSLRAGGTWDIQYF. The DNA for the CDR3 is TGCGCCAGCAGCCTAAGGGCAGGGGGGACTTGGGACATTCAGTACTTC.